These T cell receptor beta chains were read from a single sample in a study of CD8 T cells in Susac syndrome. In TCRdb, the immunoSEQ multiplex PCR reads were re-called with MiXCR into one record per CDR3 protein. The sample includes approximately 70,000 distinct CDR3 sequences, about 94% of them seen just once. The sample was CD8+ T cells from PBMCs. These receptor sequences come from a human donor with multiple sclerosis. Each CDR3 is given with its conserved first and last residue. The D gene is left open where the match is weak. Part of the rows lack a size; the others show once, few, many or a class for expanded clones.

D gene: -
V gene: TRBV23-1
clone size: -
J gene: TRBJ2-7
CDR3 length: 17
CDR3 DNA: TGCGCCAGCAGTCGTGACATTCTCCTACTCATCGCCTACGAGCAGTACTTC
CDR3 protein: CASSRDILLLIAYEQYF

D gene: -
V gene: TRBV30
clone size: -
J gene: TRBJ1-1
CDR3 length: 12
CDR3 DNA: TGTGCCTGGAGTGTTGGATGGACTGAAGCTTTCTTT
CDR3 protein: CAWSVGWTEAFF

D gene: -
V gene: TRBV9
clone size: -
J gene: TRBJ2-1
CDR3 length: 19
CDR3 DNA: TGTGCCAGCAGCGCAAGGCAGGGTCAAGTCCAAAGCTCCTACAATGAGCAGTTCTTC
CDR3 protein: CASSARQGQVQSSYNEQFF

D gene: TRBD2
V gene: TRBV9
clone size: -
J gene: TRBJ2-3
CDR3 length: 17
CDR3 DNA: TGTGCCAGCAGCCACCACCCAGCGGGAGTGTCCACAGATACGCAGTATTTT
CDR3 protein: CASSHHPAGVSTDTQYF

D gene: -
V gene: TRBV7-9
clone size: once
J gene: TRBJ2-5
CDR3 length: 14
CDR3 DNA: TGTGCCAGCAGCCCGCCGTTTGCAGCAGAGACCCAGTACTTC
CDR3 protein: CASSPPFAAETQYF

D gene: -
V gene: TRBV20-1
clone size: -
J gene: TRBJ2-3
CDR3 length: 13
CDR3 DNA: TGCAGTGCTAGACAGGGAGGTGAAGATACGCAGTATTTT
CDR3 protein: CSARQGGEDTQYF

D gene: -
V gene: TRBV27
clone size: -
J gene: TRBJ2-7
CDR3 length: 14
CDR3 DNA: TGTGCCAGCACTCAACTCCCGAACTGGCCCGAGCAGTACTTC
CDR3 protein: CASTQLPNWPEQYF

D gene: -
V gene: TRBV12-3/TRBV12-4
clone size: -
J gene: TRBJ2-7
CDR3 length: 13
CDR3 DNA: TGTGCCAGCAGTTTGGGTGCCGTCTACGAGCAGTACTTC
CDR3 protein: CASSLGAVYEQYF

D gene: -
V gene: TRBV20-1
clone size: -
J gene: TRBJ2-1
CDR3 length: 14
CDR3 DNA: TGCAGTGCTAGCCTTGGGGCAGGGAAGAATGAGCAGTTCTTC
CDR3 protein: CSASLGAGKNEQFF

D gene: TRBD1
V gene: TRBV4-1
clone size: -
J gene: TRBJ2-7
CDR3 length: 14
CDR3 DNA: TGCGCCAGCAGCCGAGACAGGGAGCCCTACGAGCAGTACTTC
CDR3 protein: CASSRDREPYEQYF

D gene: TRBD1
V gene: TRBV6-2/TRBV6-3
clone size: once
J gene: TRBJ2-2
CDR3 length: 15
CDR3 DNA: TGTGCCAGCAGTCCCGGGACAGGGGACACCGGGGAGCTGTTTTTT
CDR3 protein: CASSPGTGDTGELFF

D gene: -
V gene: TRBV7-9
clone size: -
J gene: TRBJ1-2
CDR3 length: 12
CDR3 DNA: TGTGCCAGCAGCCAGGGTCAGGGTGGCTACACCTTC
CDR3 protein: CASSQGQGGYTF

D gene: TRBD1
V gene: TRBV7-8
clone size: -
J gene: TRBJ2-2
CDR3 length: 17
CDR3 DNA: TGTGCCAGCAGCTTCCCGGGACAGGGGGCGAGCACCGGGGAGCTGTTTTTT
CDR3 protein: CASSFPGQGASTGELFF

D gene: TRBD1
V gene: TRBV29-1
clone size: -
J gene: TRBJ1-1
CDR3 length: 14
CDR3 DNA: TGCAGCGGCAGCGGATACAGGGGGCAGAATGAAGCTTTCTTT
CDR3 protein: CSGSGYRGQNEAFF

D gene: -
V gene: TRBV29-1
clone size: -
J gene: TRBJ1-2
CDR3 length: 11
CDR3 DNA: TGCAGCGTTGAGGGGGGTCTTGGCTACACCTTC
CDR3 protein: CSVEGGLGYTF

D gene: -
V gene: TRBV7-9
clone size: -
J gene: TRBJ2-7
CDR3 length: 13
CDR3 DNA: TGTGCCAGCAGCTTAGACCCATCCTACGAGCAGTACTTC
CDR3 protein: CASSLDPSYEQYF

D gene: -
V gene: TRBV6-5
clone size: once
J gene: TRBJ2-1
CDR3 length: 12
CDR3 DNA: TGTGCCACCCTAAACTCCTACAATGAGCAGTTCTTC
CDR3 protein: CATLNSYNEQFF

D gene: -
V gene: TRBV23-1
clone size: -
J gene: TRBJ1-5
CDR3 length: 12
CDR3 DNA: TGCGCCAGGGGACGCAGGAATCAGCCCCAGCATTTT
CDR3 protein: CARGRRNQPQHF

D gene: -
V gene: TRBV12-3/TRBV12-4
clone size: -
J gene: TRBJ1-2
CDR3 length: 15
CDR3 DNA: TGTGCCAGCAGCTTTACCGCGGGACGGAACTATGGCTACACCTTC
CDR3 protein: CASSFTAGRNYGYTF

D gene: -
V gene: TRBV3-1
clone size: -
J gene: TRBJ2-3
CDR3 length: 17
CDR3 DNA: TGTGCCAGCAGCCAAGACGTGCTAGCAAGTTTTGAAGATACGCAGTATTTT
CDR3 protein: CASSQDVLASFEDTQYF

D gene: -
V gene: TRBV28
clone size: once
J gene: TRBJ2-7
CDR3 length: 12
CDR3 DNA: TGTGCCAGCAGGACACCAGGGTACGAGCAGTACTTC
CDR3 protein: CASRTPGYEQYF

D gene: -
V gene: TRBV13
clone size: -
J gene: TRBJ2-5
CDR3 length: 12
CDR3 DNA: TGTGCCAGCAGCTACGGGCGGCAGACCCAGTACTTC
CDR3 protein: CASSYGRQTQYF

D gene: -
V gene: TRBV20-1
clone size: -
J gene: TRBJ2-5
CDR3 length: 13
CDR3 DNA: TGCAGTGCTGCAGAGGGAGTTTTGCAGACCCAGTACTTC
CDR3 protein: CSAAEGVLQTQYF

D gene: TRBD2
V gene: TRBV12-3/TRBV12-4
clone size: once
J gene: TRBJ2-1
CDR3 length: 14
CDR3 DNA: TGTGCCAGCAGTTTCCTAGCGGACTACAATGAGCAGTTCTTC
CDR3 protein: CASSFLADYNEQFF

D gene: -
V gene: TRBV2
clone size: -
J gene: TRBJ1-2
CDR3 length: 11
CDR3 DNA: TGTGCCAGCAGTGAACCCATCACCTACACCTTC
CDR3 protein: CASSEPITYTF

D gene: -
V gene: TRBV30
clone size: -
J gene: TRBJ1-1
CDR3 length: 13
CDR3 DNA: TGTGCCTGGAGTGTAGACGGAGGGACTGAAGCTTTCTTT
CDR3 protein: CAWSVDGGTEAFF

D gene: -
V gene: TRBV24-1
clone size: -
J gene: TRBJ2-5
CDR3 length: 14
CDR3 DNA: TGTGCCACCAGTGATTACGGGGCCGAAGAGACCCAGTACTTC
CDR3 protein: CATSDYGAEETQYF

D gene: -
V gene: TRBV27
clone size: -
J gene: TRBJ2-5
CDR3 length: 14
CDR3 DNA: TGTGCCAGCAGTTTATGGACAGACCCGGAGACCCAGTACTTC
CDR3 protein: CASSLWTDPETQYF

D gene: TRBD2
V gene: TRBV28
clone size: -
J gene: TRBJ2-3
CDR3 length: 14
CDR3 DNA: TGTGCCAGCAGACCTGGACTAGGTCCAGATACGCAGTATTTT
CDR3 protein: CASRPGLGPDTQYF

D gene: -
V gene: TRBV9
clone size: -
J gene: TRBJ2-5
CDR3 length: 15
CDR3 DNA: TGTGCCAGCAGCCCTCCCGCAGGGAGAGGGGAGACCCAGTACTTC
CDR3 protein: CASSPPAGRGETQYF

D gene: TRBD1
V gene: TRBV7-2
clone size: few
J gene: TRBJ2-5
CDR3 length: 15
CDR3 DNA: TGTGCCAGCAGCACTCGGGACAGGGGCACCGAGACCCAGTACTTC
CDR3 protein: CASSTRDRGTETQYF

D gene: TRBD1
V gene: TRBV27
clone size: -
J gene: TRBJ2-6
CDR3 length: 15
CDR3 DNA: TGTGCCAGCAGTCAGGGGGCAACTGGGGCCAACGTCCTGACTTTC
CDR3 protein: CASSQGATGANVLTF

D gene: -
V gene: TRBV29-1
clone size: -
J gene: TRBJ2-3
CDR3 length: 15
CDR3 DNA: TGCAGCGTTGAAATTAGGTGGGAGGTCACAGATACGCAGTATTTT
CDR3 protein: CSVEIRWEVTDTQYF

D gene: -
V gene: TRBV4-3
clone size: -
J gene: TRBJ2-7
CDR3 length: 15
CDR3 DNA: TGCGCCAGCAGCCAAGATAACAGGGATGCCTACGAGCAGTACTTC
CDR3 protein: CASSQDNRDAYEQYF

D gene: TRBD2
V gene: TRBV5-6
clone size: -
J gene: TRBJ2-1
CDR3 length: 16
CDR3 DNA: TGTGCCAGCAGCTTGGATAGCGGGACTAGCATCGATGAGCAGTTCTTC
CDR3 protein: CASSLDSGTSIDEQFF

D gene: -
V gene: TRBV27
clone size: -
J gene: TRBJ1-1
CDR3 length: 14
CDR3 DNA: TGTGCCAGCAGTTTAACAGGGTATGGCACTGAAGCTTTCTTT
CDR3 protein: CASSLTGYGTEAFF

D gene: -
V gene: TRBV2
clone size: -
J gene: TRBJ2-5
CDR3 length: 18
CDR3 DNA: TGTGCCAGCAGTGAATGGGGAAAGGGACTGTTGTTCCAAGAGACCCAGTACTTC
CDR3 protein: CASSEWGKGLLFQETQYF

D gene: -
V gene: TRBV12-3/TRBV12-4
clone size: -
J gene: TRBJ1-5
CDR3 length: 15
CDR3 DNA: TGTGCCAGCAGTAGATCCGGGGACCGGGGTCAGCCCCAGCATTTT
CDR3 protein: CASSRSGDRGQPQHF